These T cell receptor beta chains were read from a single sample in a study of T cell responses to AZD1222 COVID-19 vaccine. The data were produced by immunoSEQ multiplex PCR, yet TCRdb's version contains in-frame clones alone and is incomplete. The sample consists of roughly 100,000 clones, approximately 86% of them appearing once. The sequencing here drew on peripheral blood, taken on day 0 of AZD1222 vaccination. Every receptor here comes from an adult in good health. Both conserved end residues are part of each CDR3. D genes are given only for firm matches. Part of the rows lack a size; the others show once, few, many or a class for expanded clones.

>.|TRBV18|.|TRBJ2-7
CASSPGYEQYF
TGTGCCAGCTCACCAGGGTACGAGCAGTACTTC
>.|TRBV4-1|.|TRBJ1-1
CASSQEPPGGDTEAFF
TGCGCCAGCAGCCAAGAACCCCCGGGAGGGGACACTGAAGCTTTCTTT
>TRBD2|TRBV4-2|.|TRBJ2-3
CASSQDGVGRSGDTQYF
TGTGCCAGCAGCCAAGATGGGGTCGGGAGGTCCGGGGATACGCAGTATTTT
>TRBD2|TRBV28|.|TRBJ2-3
CASRPDKGILAGSTDTQYF
TGTGCCAGCAGACCGGACAAGGGCATACTAGCGGGAAGCACAGATACGCAGTATTTT
>TRBD1|TRBV19|.|TRBJ1-2
CASSLDNRGGGYTF
TGTGCCAGTAGTCTCGACAACAGGGGCGGTGGCTACACCTTC
>TRBD2|TRBV4-2|few|TRBJ2-1
CASSQFSGTSGSSSYNEQFF
TGTGCCAGCAGCCAATTCTCCGGGACTAGCGGGAGCTCAAGCTACAATGAGCAGTTCTTC
>.|TRBV15|.|TRBJ1-2
CAASRDTSNYGYTF
TGTGCCGCCTCGCGGGACACCTCTAACTATGGCTACACCTTC
>TRBD2|TRBV5-6|.|TRBJ2-7
CASSLAGAGGLREQYF
TGTGCCAGCAGCTTGGCCGGCGCGGGAGGGCTGCGGGAGCAGTACTTC
>.|TRBV7-3|.|TRBJ2-7
CASSIEADSEQYF
TGTGCCAGCAGTATCGAGGCAGACTCCGAGCAGTACTTC
>.|TRBV11-2|.|TRBJ1-1
CASSSLFGSLEGDEAFF
TGTGCCAGCAGCTCCTTATTTGGGAGTCTGGAAGGAGATGAAGCTTTCTTT
>.|TRBV28|.|TRBJ2-2
CAGGPGLAGELFF
TGTGCCGGCGGACCTGGACTCGCCGGGGAGCTGTTTTTT
>.|TRBV2|.|TRBJ1-2
CASSGTTYDYGYTF
TGTGCCAGCAGCGGGACGACCTACGACTATGGCTACACCTTC
>.|TRBV19|.|TRBJ2-7
CASSKVGHEQYF
TGTGCCAGTAGCAAGGTGGGGCACGAGCAGTACTTC
>.|TRBV4-3|.|TRBJ2-2
CASSQVLGTGELFF
TGCGCCAGCAGCCAAGTCTTGGGCACCGGGGAGCTGTTTTTT
>.|TRBV6-5|few|TRBJ2-7
CASSYGGGLLPYEQYF
TGTGCCAGCAGTTACGGCGGCGGGCTTCTTCCCTACGAGCAGTACTTC
>.|TRBV3-1/TRBV3-2|.|TRBJ1-6
CASSQDFSGVGSPLHF
TGTGCCAGCAGCCAAGACTTTTCCGGAGTGGGTTCACCCCTCCACTTT
>.|TRBV7-9|.|TRBJ1-1
CASSLVPEGGTEAFF
TGTGCCAGCAGCTTAGTACCTGAGGGGGGCACTGAAGCTTTCTTT
>.|TRBV5-4|.|TRBJ1-2
CASSPGQTTSGGYTF
TGTGCCAGCAGCCCAGGACAGACCACCTCGGGGGGCTACACCTTC
>.|TRBV28|.|TRBJ1-5
CASSLSSDRFGASNQPQHF
TGTGCCAGCAGTTTATCTTCCGACAGGTTTGGGGCGAGCAATCAGCCCCAGCATTTT
>TRBD1|TRBV2|.|TRBJ1-6
CASRTGFRSPLHF
TGTGCCAGCAGGACAGGGTTTCGGTCACCCCTCCACTTT
>.|TRBV25-1|.|TRBJ1-2
CASTPSGVYGYTF
TGTGCCAGCACGCCCTCGGGGGTGTATGGCTACACCTTC
>.|TRBV9|few|TRBJ2-7
CASSAPLGQYF
TGTGCCAGCAGCGCGCCCCTCGGGCAGTACTTC
>.|TRBV19|.|TRBJ1-5
CASSSYSPSSDQPQHF
TGTGCCAGTAGTAGTTATTCCCCCAGCTCCGATCAGCCCCAGCATTTT
>TRBD2|TRBV28|.|TRBJ2-7
CASSAGDIYEQYF
TGTGCCAGCAGTGCGGGGGATATTTACGAGCAGTACTTC
>TRBD1|TRBV7-8|.|TRBJ2-3
CASSSLDRVTDTQYF
TGTGCCAGCAGCTCCTTAGACAGGGTAACAGATACGCAGTATTTT
>TRBD2|TRBV27|.|TRBJ2-5
CASTPTAAGARQETQYF
TGTGCCAGCACCCCCACTGCGGCGGGAGCTCGCCAAGAGACCCAGTACTTC
>.|TRBV7-3|.|TRBJ2-7
CASSESTAAYEQYF
TGTGCCAGCAGCGAATCGACAGCGGCCTACGAGCAGTACTTC
>.|TRBV29-1|.|TRBJ1-1
CSVEEVRATEAFF
TGCAGCGTTGAAGAGGTCAGGGCAACCGAAGCTTTCTTT
>TRBD2|TRBV27|.|TRBJ2-7
CASSWAGGSYEQYF
TGTGCCAGCAGTTGGGCGGGAGGGTCATACGAGCAGTACTTC
>.|TRBV7-9|.|TRBJ2-7
CASSLPPAGPAYEQYF
TGTGCCAGCAGCCTCCCCCCTGCCGGCCCCGCCTACGAGCAGTACTTC
>.|TRBV30|.|TRBJ1-5
CAWSLGTGRQPQHF
TGTGCCTGGAGTCTAGGGACGGGGAGGCAGCCCCAGCATTTT
>.|TRBV9|.|TRBJ1-3
CASSGLGISGNTIYF
TGTGCCAGCAGCGGACTAGGGATCTCTGGAAACACCATATATTTT
>.|TRBV5-1|.|TRBJ2-7
CASSSSSDSYEQYF
TGCGCCAGCAGCTCCTCTAGCGACTCCTACGAGCAGTACTTC
>.|TRBV19|.|TRBJ1-2
CASSIAGGLVGYTF
TGTGCCAGTAGTATAGCAGGAGGCTTGGTTGGCTACACCTTC
>TRBD1|TRBV20-1|.|TRBJ2-7
CSASWDRGGQYF
TGCAGTGCTAGTTGGGACAGGGGAGGGCAGTACTTC
>.|TRBV27|.|TRBJ2-5
CASSLSAAGTQYF
TGTGCCAGCAGTTTATCAGCCGCGGGGACCCAGTACTTC
>.|TRBV7-9|few|TRBJ2-7
CASSRGGTYEQYF
TGTGCCAGCAGTCGAGGCGGGACCTACGAGCAGTACTTC
>TRBD1|TRBV5-5|once|TRBJ1-2
CASSPENRAGGSGYTF
TGTGCCAGCAGCCCAGAAAACAGGGCAGGGGGGTCTGGCTACACCTTC
>.|TRBV5-1|.|TRBJ2-2
CASSLAKTTGELFF
TGCGCCAGCAGCTTGGCCAAGACCACCGGGGAGCTGTTTTTT
>.|TRBV19|.|TRBJ2-1
CASSIDGRGVEQFF
TGTGCCAGTAGTATAGATGGGAGAGGGGTTGAGCAGTTCTTC